This T cell receptor beta chain was retrieved from a study of T cell repertoires in cytomegalovirus infection. Study background: It was the public TCR beta signatures that indicated both CMV infection and matching HLA type. Points from the study as a whole: The ex vivo response was dominated by HLA-C-restricted CMV-specific TCR beta clonotypes. Cumulative public TCR beta family frequency identified CMV carriers with the relevant HLA.

Concerning this clonotype: Its antigen is still unknown.

TCRdb analysed the reads with MiXCR anew, one entry per CDR3 protein. The sample carries some 300,000 distinct CDR3 sequences, approximately 14% recorded once. This CDR3 is 15 amino acids long. Germline assignment: CDR1 MDHEN and CDR2 SYDVKM. The V gene end was trimmed by 6 bases and the J gene end by 8 bases; junction bases not matched to a gene: 12. Sequenced sample: PBMCs. This receptor was identified in a human donor in good health (CMV status not recorded). Some clones in this sample may be carry-over from other donors' samples. The chain is built from TRBV28 and TRBJ1-4; 7 bases are shared with TRBD1. The DNA for the CDR3 is TGTGCCAGCAGGCCCTACGACAGGGTCGGAGAAAAACTGTTTTTT. Translating gives CASRPYDRVGEKLFF.